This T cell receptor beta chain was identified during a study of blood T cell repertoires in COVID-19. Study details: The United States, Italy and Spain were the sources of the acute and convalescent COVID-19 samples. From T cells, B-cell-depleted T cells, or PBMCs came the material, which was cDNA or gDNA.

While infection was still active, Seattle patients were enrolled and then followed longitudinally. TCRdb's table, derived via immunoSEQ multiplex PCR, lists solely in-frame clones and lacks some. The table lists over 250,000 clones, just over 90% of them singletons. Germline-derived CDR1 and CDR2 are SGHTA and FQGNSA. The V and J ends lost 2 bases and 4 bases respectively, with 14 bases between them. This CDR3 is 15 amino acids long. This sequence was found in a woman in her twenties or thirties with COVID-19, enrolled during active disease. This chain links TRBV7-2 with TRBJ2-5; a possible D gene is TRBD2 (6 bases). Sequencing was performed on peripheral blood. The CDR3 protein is CASSLFMGGTETQYF. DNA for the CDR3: TGTGCCAGCAGCTTATTTATGGGGGGTACAGAGACCCAGTACTTC.